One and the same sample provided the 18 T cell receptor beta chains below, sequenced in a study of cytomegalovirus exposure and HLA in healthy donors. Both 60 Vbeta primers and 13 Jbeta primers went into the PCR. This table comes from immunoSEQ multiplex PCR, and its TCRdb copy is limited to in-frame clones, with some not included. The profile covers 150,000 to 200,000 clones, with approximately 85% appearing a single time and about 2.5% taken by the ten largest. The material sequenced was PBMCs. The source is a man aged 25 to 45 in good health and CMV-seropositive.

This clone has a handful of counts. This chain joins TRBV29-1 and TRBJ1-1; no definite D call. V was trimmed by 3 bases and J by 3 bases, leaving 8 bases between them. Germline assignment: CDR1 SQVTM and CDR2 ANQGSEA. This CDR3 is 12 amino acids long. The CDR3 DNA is TGCAGCGTTGACCGCGGTTACACTGAAGCTTTCTTT. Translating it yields CSVDRGYTEAFF.

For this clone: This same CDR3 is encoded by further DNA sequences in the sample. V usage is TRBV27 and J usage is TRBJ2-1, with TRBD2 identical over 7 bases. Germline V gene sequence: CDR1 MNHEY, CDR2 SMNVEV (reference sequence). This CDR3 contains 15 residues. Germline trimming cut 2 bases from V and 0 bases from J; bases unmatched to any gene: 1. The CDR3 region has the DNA TGTGCCAGCAGTTTAGGCGGGAGCTCCTACAATGAGCAGTTCTTC. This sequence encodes CASSLGGSSYNEQFF.

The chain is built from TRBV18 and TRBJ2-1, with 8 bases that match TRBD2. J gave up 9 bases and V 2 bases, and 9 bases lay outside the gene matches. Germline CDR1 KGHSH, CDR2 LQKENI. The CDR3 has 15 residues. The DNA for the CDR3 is TGTGCCAGCTCACCAGGGGTAGCGGGATCACGTGAGCAGTTCTTC. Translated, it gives CASSPGVAGSREQFF.

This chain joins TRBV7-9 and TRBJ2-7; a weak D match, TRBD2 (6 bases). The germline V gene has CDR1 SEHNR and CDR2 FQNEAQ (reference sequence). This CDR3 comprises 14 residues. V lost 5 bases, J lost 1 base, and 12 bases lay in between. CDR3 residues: CASSQEGGSYEQYF. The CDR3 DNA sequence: TGTGCCAGCAGCCAAGAAGGAGGGTCCTACGAGCAGTACTTC.

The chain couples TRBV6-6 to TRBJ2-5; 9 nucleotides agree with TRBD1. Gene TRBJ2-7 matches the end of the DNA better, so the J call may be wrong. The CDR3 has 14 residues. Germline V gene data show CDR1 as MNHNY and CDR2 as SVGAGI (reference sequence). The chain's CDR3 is CASSGTGGTYEQYF. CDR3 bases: TGTGCCAGCAGTGGAACAGGGGGCACCTACGAGCAGTACTTC.

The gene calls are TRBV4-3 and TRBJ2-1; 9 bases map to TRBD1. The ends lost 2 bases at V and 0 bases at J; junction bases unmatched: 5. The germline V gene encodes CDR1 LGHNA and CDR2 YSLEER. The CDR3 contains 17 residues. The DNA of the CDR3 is TGCGCCAGCAGCCAATCCCGGACAGGGGTCTCCTACAATGAGCAGTTCTTC. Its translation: CASSQSRTGVSYNEQFF.

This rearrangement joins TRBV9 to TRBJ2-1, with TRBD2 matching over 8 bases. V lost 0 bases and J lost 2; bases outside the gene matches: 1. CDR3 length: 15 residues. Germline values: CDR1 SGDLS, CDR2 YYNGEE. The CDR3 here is CASSVVSGTYNEQFF. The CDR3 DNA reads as TGTGCCAGCAGCGTAGTTAGCGGGACCTACAATGAGCAGTTCTTC.

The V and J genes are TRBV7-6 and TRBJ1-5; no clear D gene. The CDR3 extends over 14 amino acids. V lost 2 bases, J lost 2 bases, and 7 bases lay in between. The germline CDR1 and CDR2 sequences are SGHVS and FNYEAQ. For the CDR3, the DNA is TGTGCCAGCAGCTTAAGGGAGGGCAATCAGCCCCAGCATTTT. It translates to CASSLREGNQPQHF. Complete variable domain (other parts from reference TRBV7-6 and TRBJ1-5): GAGVSQSPRYKVTKRGQDVALRCDPISGHVSLYWYRQALGQGPEFLTYFNYEAQQDKSGLPNDRFSAERPEGSISTLTIQRTEQRDSAMYRCASSLREGNQPQHFGDGTRLSIL.

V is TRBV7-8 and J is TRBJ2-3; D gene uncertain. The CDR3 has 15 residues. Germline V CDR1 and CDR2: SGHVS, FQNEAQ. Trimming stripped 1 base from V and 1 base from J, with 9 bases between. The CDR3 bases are TGTGCCAGCAGCTTAGGCGGCCCTGGCACAGATACGCAGTATTTT. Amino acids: CASSLGGPGTDTQYF.

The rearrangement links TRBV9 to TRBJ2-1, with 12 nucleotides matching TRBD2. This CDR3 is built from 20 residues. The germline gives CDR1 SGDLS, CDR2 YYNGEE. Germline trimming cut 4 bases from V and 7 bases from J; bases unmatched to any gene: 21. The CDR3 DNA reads TGTGCCAGCAGCCCCAGTTGGGGGACTAGCGGGTTCGGGATTGAAAATGAGCAGTTCTTC. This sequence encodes CASSPSWGTSGFGIENEQFF.

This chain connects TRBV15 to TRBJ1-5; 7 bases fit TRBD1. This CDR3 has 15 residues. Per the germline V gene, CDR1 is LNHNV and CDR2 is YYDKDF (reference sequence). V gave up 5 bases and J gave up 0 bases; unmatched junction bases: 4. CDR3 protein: CATSGGTASNQPQHF. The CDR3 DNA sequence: TGTGCCACCAGCGGTGGGACAGCTAGCAATCAGCCCCAGCATTTT.

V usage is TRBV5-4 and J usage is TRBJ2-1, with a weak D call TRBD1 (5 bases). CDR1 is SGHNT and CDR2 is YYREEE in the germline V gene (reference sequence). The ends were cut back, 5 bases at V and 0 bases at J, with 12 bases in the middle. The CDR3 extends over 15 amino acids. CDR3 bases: TGTGCCAGCAGGGCAGGGTCCCCCTCCTACAATGAGCAGTTCTTC. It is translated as CASRAGSPSYNEQFF.

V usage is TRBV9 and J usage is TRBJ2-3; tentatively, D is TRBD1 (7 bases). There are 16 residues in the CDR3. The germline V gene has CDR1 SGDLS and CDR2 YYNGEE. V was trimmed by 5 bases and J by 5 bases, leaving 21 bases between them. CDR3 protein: CASSPQGGPAGDTQYF. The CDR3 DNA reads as TGTGCCAGCAGTCCCCAGGGGGGCCCGGCGGGAGATACGCAGTATTTT.

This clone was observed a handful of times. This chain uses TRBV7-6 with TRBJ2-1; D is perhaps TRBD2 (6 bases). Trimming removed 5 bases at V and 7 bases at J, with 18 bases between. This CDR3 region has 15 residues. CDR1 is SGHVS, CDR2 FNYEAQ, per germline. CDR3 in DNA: TGTGCCAGCAGCCGGGACTCAACTGGGGGGAATGAGCAGTTCTTC. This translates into CASSRDSTGGNEQFF.

This CDR3 is CASSYGAPEAFF. The CDR3 DNA is TGTGCCAGCAGTTACGGGGCACCCGAAGCTTTCTTT. V and J are TRBV6-6 and TRBJ1-1; tentatively, D is TRBD1 (5 bases). The germline CDR1 and CDR2 sequences are MNHNY and SVGAGI (reference sequence). Trimming stripped 2 bases from V and 8 bases from J, with 9 bases between. This CDR3 has 12 residues.

The CDR3: CASSLVQGPTGELFF. Written as DNA, the CDR3 is TGTGCCAGCAGCTTAGTACAGGGTCCCACCGGGGAGCTGTTTTTT. V is TRBV5-8 and J is TRBJ2-2; a weak D match, TRBD1 (6 bases). Trimming cost V 2 bases and J 4 bases, with 12 bases left between them. The CDR3 consists of 15 residues. From germline, CDR1 is SGHTS and CDR2 YDEGEE.

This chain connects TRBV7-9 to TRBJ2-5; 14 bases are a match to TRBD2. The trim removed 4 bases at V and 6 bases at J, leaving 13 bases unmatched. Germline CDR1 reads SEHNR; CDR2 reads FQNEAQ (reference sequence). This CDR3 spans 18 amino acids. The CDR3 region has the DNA TGTGCCAGCAGCTCCGGGGCGACTAGCGGGAGGGCCACGAAGACCCAGTACTTC. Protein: CASSSGATSGRATKTQYF.

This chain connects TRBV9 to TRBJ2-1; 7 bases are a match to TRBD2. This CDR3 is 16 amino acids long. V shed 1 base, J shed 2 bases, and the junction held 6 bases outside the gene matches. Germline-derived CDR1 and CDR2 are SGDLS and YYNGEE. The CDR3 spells CASSVIPGGAYNEQFF. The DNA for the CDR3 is TGTGCCAGCAGCGTAATCCCGGGAGGTGCCTACAATGAGCAGTTCTTC.